This T cell receptor (beta chain) was observed in a study of glioma-infiltrating T cells. Study details: Glioblastomas were WHO grade IV, sampled at first diagnosis; low-grade were grade II. Study-wide results and limits: Gliomas, especially low-grade, showed above-expected tissue-blood divergence; non-neoplastic patients showed below. Signature shared blood CDR3 motifs were enriched in low-divergence and depleted in high-divergence patients. Very few CDR3 sequences were shared between tissue and blood.

This CDR3 has 13 amino acids. V lost 8 bases and J lost 0; bases outside the gene matches: 5. CDR1 and CDR2 (germline): DFQATT, SNEGSKA (reference sequence). Notes on this clonotype: Antigen: not known. The CDR3 carries no conserved terminal phenylalanine or tryptophan, so it likely arises from a read error.

TCR alpha and beta CDR3 regions were amplified from RNA using iRepertoire nested multiplex PCR. TCRdb reprocessed the multiplex PCR reads with MiXCR, giving one entry per CDR3 protein. This sample has 300,000 to 400,000 distinct CDR3 sequences, with 41% found just once. The gene calls are TRBV20-1 and TRBJ2-3; 7 bases match TRBD2. The sample taken for sequencing was glioma tissue, nonneoplastic brain tissue, or PBMCs (not recorded which). This receptor was obtained from a human donor with low-grade glioma or glioblastoma, undergoing nonglioma brain surgery, or in good health (not recorded which). The CDR3, as DNA: TGCAGTCAATTAGCGGGTAGCACAGATACGCAGTATCTT. Its protein product is CSQLAGSTDTQYL.